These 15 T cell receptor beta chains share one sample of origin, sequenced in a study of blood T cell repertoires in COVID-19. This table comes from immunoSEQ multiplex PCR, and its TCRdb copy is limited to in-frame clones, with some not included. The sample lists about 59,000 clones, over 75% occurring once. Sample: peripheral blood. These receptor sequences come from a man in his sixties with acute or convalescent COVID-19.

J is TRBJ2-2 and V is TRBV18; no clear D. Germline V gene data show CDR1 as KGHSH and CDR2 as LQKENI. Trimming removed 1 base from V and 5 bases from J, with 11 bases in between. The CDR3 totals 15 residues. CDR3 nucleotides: TGTGCCAGCTCACCACTGTTGGAGTCAACCGGGGAGCTGTTTTTT. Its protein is CASSPLLESTGELFF.

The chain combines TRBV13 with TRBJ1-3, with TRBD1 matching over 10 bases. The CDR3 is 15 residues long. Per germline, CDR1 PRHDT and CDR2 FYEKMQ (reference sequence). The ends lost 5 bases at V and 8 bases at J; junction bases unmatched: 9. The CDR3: CASSPLRDRGDTIYF. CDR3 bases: TGTGCCAGCAGCCCCCTCCGGGACAGGGGTGACACCATATATTTT.

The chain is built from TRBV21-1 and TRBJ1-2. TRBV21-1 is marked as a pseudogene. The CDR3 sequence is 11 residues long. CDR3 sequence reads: CASSSGTGYTF. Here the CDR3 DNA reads TGTGCCAGCAGCAGCGGAACGGGCTACACCTTC.

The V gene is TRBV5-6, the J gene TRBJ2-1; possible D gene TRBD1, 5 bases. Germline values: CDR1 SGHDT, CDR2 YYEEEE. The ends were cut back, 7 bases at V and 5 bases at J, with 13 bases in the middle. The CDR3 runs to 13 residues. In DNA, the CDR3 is TGTGCCAGCTCCCCAGGGATTGACAATGAGCAGTTCTTC. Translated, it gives CASSPGIDNEQFF.

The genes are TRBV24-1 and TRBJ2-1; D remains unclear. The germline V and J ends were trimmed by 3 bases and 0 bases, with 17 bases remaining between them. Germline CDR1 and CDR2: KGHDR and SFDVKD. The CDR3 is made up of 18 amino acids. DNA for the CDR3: TGTGCCACCAGTGATACCGGGTCTAGACCCCACTCCTACAATGAGCAGTTCTTC. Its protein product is CATSDTGSRPHSYNEQFF.

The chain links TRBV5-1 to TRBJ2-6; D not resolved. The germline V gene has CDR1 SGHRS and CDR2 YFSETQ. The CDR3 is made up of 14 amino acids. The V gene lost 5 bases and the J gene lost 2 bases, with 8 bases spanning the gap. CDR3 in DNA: TGCGCCAGCAGGACGGAGCCTGGGGCCAACGTCCTGACTTTC. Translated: CASRTEPGANVLTF.

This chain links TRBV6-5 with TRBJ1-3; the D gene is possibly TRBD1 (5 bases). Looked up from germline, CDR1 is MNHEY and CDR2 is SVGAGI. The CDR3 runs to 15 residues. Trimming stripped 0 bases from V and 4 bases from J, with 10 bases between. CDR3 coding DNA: TGTGCCAGCAGTTACTCGGGACTGTGGGGAAACACCATATATTTT. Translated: CASSYSGLWGNTIYF.

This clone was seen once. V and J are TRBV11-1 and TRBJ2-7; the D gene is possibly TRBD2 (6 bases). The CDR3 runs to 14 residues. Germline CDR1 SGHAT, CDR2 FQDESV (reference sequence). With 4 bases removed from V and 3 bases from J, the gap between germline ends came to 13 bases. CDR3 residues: CASSYTGTGYEQYF. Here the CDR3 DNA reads TGTGCCAGCAGCTATACCGGGACTGGCTACGAGCAGTACTTC.

CDR3: CASSYPRQGLSYEQYF. The CDR3 DNA reads TGTGCCAGCAGCTACCCTCGACAGGGGCTCTCCTACGAGCAGTACTTC. V is TRBV7-3 and J is TRBJ2-7, with 8 bases that match TRBD1. Germline V gives CDR1 SGHTA, CDR2 FQGTGA. The CDR3 is 16 amino acids. The V and J ends lost 4 bases and 0 bases, in that order; junction bases with no gene match: 8.

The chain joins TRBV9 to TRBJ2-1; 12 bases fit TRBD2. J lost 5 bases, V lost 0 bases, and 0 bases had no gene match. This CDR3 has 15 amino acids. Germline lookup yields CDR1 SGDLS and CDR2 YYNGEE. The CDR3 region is CASSVGTSGDNEQFF. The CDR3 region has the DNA TGTGCCAGCAGCGTAGGGACTAGCGGGGACAATGAGCAGTTCTTC.

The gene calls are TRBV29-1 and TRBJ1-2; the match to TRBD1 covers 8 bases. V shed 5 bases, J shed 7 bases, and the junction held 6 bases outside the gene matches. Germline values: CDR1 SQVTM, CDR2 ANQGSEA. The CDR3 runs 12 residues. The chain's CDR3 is CSVSDRVGGYTF. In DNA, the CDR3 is TGCAGCGTTTCGGACAGGGTCGGTGGCTACACCTTC.

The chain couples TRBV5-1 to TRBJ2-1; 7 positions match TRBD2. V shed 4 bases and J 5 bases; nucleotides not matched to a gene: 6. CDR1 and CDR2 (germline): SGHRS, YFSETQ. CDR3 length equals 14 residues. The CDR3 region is CASSITGGNNEQFF. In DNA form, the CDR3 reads TGCGCCAGCAGCATAACGGGGGGAAACAATGAGCAGTTCTTC.

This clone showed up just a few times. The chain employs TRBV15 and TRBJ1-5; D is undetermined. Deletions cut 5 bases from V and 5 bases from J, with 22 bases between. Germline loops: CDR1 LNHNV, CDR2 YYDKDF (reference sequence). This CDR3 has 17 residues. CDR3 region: CATSDERLTARDQPQHF. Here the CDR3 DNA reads TGTGCCACCAGCGATGAACGCCTAACCGCTCGGGATCAGCCCCAGCATTTT.

CDR3 amino acids: CATSGAPGRGLLNQPQHF. In DNA form, the CDR3 reads TGTGCCACCAGCGGAGCCCCGGGGCGGGGGCTGTTGAATCAGCCCCAGCATTTT. The rearrangement joins TRBV15 to TRBJ1-5; D may be TRBD1 (6 bases). Germline V gene data show CDR1 as LNHNV and CDR2 as YYDKDF (reference sequence). V dropped 5 bases and J dropped 4 bases, with 24 bases sitting between them. CDR3 length: 18 residues.

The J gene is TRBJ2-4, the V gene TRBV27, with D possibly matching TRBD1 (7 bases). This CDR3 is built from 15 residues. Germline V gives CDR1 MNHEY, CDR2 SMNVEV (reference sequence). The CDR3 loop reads CASRGARLAKNIQYF. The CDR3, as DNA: TGTGCGTCCAGGGGGGCAAGGCTAGCCAAAAACATTCAGTACTTC.